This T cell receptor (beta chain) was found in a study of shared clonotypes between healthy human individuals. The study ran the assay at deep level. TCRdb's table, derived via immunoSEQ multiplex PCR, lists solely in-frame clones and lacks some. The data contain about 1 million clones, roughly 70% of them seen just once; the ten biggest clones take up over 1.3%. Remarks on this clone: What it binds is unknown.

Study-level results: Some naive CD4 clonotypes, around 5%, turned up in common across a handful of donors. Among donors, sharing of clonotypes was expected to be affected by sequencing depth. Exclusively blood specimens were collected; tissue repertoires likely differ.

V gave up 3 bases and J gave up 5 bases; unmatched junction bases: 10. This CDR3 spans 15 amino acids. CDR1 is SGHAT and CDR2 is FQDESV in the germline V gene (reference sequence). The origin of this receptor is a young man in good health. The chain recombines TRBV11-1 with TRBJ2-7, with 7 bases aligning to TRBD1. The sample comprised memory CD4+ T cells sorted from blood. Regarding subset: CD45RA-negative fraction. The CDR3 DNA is TGTGCCAGCAGCTTCCGGGACAGATGCTTGCACGAGCAGTACTTC. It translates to CASSFRDRCLHEQYF. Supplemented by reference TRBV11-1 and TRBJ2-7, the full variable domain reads EAEVAQSPRYKITEKSQAVAFWCDPISGHATLYWYRQILGQGPELLVQFQDESVVDDSQLPKDRFSAERLKGVDSTLKIQPAELGDSAMYLCASSFRDRCLHEQYFGPGTRLTVT.